This entry lists 28 T cell receptor beta chains sequenced from one sample in a study of blood T cell repertoires in COVID-19. Clones were read by immunoSEQ multiplex PCR, and TCRdb kept only the in-frame ones, dropping some. The table has around 50,000 clones, around 79% seen once; the top ten hold about 20%. The source material was peripheral blood. The receptors here all came from a human donor with active or convalescent COVID-19. The donor label of this sample is uncertain.

The chain joins TRBV6-5 to TRBJ1-1, with D unclear. Germline loops: CDR1 MNHEY, CDR2 SVGAGI. The CDR3 has 13 amino acids. Trimming cost V 6 bases and J 3 bases, with 11 bases left between them. In nucleotides, the CDR3 is TGTGCCAGCAGGCCTTACATTGACACTGAAGCTTTCTTT. Translated, it gives CASRPYIDTEAFF.

The CDR3 bases are TGTGCCAGCTCACCGAGGGGGCAGGGGATAACTGGAAACACCATATATTTT. Translating it yields CASSPRGQGITGNTIYF. The chain has TRBV18 and TRBJ1-3; 7 bases line up with TRBD1. The J segment lost 2 bases and the V segment lost 3 bases, leaving 10 bases of the junction unmatched. Germline loops: CDR1 KGHSH, CDR2 LQKENI. The CDR3 runs 17 residues.

This sequence joins TRBV28 and TRBJ1-2, with 8 bases fitting TRBD1. Germline CDR1 is MDHEN and CDR2 is SYDVKM. J lost 7 bases, V lost 5 bases, and 9 bases had no gene match. The CDR3 has 14 amino acids. CDR3: CASSPLGRGPGYTF. The CDR3 DNA sequence: TGTGCCAGCAGTCCCCTGGGCAGGGGGCCTGGCTACACCTTC.

The rearrangement uses TRBV4-1 and TRBJ2-3; 9 nucleotides align to TRBD2. The CDR3 loop spans 18 amino acids. V dropped 0 bases and J dropped 0; count of bases not matched to a gene: 7. Germline V gene data show CDR1 as MGHRA and CDR2 as YSYEKL. The CDR3, as DNA: TGCGCCAGCAGCCAAGATCGGCCTAGCGGGACTAGCACAGATACGCAGTATTTT. Translating it yields CASSQDRPSGTSTDTQYF.

In its sample, this clone was seen a few times. The chain carries TRBV24-1 and TRBJ1-3, with D unclear. The CDR3 is 13 amino acids. Per the germline V gene, CDR1 is KGHDR and CDR2 is SFDVKD. With 4 bases removed from V and 0 bases from J, the gap between germline ends came to 3 bases. As DNA, the CDR3 is TGTGCCACCAGTGACAGCTCTGGAAACACCATATATTTT. Translated: CATSDSSGNTIYF.

Here the CDR3 DNA reads TGTGCCAGCAGCTTAGACTACCTCAGCACAGATACGCAGTATTTT. Its translation is CASSLDYLSTDTQYF. This chain links TRBV7-2 with TRBJ2-3; D remains unclear. Trimming took 1 base from V and 0 from J, leaving 8 bases between them. CDR1 and CDR2 from the germline V gene are SGHTA and FQGNSA. The CDR3 extends over 15 amino acids.

This chain uses TRBV18 with TRBJ1-2; 7 bases align to TRBD1. V was pared by 6 bases and J by 2 bases, with 6 bases of the junction left unmatched. The germline V gene encodes CDR1 KGHSH and CDR2 LQKENI. CDR3 length: 14 amino acids. The DNA of the CDR3 is TGTGCCAGCTCCCAGATGACAGGGAACTATGGCTACACCTTC. Protein sequence: CASSQMTGNYGYTF.

The chain combines TRBV6-5 with TRBJ2-5; the D gene is possibly TRBD2 (5 bases). Trimming cost V 5 bases and J 5 bases, with 9 bases left between them. Germline V lookup: CDR1 MNHEY, CDR2 SVGAGI. This CDR3 has 12 amino acids. CDR3 in DNA: TGTGCCAGCAGTCCACTAGGGGAGACCCAGTACTTC. Its translation is CASSPLGETQYF.

This rearrangement joins TRBV18 to TRBJ1-4; 9 positions agree with TRBD1. Germline V CDR1 and CDR2: KGHSH, LQKENI. V dropped 2 bases and J dropped 0; count of bases not matched to a gene: 10. The CDR3 extends over 19 amino acids. CDR3 sequence reads: CASSPNPGTGSATNEKLFF. The CDR3 DNA sequence: TGTGCCAGCTCACCAAACCCCGGGACAGGGAGTGCAACTAATGAAAAACTGTTTTTT.

The chain uses TRBV28 and TRBJ1-2, with 9 bases aligning to TRBD1. Germline trimming cut 6 bases from V and 6 bases from J; bases unmatched to any gene: 2. Germline values: CDR1 MDHEN, CDR2 SYDVKM. This CDR3 has 12 residues. The CDR3 DNA reads TGTGCCAGCAGGGACAGGGGCGATGGCTACACCTTC. It translates to CASRDRGDGYTF.

V and J are TRBV6-5 and TRBJ1-1; D is unresolved. Per germline, CDR1 MNHEY and CDR2 SVGAGI. Trimming stripped 6 bases from V and 6 bases from J, with 17 bases between. The CDR3 runs to 14 residues. CDR3 nucleotide sequence: TGTGCCAGCAGGCAGACGACCGGGGTAGCTGAAGCTTTCTTT. Translation gives CASRQTTGVAEAFF.

This sequence joins TRBV6-5 and TRBJ2-7; 8 nucleotides match TRBD2. Germline CDR1 reads MNHEY; CDR2 reads SVGAGI. V shed 5 bases and J 1 base; nucleotides not matched to a gene: 7. The CDR3 covers 15 residues. The CDR3 region is CASSPIGTSSYEQYF. CDR3 coding DNA: TGTGCCAGCAGTCCAATCGGGACTAGTTCCTACGAGCAGTACTTC.

The chain links TRBV30 to TRBJ2-7, with 13 positions matching TRBD2. CDR1 is GTSNPN and CDR2 is SVGIG in the germline V gene (reference sequence). V was pared by 1 base and J by 7 bases, with 7 bases of the junction left unmatched. This CDR3 comprises 15 residues. CDR3 in amino acids: CAWSGLLAGGEEQYF. The CDR3 coding sequence is TGTGCCTGGAGTGGCTTACTAGCGGGAGGGGAAGAGCAGTACTTC.

V usage is TRBV10-3 and J usage is TRBJ2-3, with TRBD2 matching 14 bases. Germline assignment: CDR1 ENHRY and CDR2 SYGVKD. The junction had 10 bases not matched to a gene; V was cut back by 2 bases and J by 6 bases. The CDR3 sequence is 18 residues long. The CDR3 loop is CAISEPGTSGSLADTQYF. The CDR3 DNA reads TGTGCCATCAGTGAGCCCGGGACTAGCGGGAGCTTGGCGGATACGCAGTATTTT.

Comment on this clone: The same CDR3 is also encoded by other DNA sequences in this sample. The rearrangement links TRBV4-2 to TRBJ2-3; TRBD2 matches at 13 bases. J gave up 5 bases and V 4 bases, and 3 bases lay outside the gene matches. The CDR3 spans 15 residues. Germline CDR1 reads LGHNA; CDR2 reads YNFKEQ. Here the CDR3 DNA reads TGTGCCAGCAGCCCTGGACTAGCGGGAGTAGATACGCAGTATTTT. Protein: CASSPGLAGVDTQYF.

This clone occurred a few times. V gene TRBV7-9 combines with J gene TRBJ1-1; TRBD1 agrees at 9 bases. Unmatched junction bases numbered 9, after V lost 5 bases and J lost 8 bases. The CDR3 covers 14 residues. CDR1 is SEHNR and CDR2 is FQNEAQ in the germline V gene (reference sequence). CDR3 sequence (DNA): TGTGCCAGCAGCCCCGGGACAGGGACGGCGGAAGCTTTCTTT. This gives the protein CASSPGTGTAEAFF.

This sequence joins TRBV29-1 and TRBJ2-7; D is possibly TRBD2 (6 bases). CDR1 SQVTM and CDR2 ANQGSEA come from the germline V gene. The V and J ends lost 3 bases and 2 bases respectively, with 17 bases between them. The CDR3 runs 15 residues. The CDR3, as DNA: TGCAGCGTTGAGGGGGGAATAACCACTGCCTACGAGCAGTACTTC. It is translated as CSVEGGITTAYEQYF.

The chain combines TRBV4-1 with TRBJ2-1, with D possibly TRBD2 on 5 matching bases. The V end was cut by 8 bases, the J end by 6 bases, with 11 bases between. The germline V gene has CDR1 MGHRA and CDR2 YSYEKL. The CDR3 sequence is 12 residues long. The CDR3 loop is CASGLTSNEQFF. The CDR3 DNA reads as TGCGCCAGCGGACTGACCAGCAATGAGCAGTTCTTC.

This clone was seen only a few times. The V call is TRBV11-3, the J call TRBJ2-7; D may be TRBD1 (6 bases). V lost 5 bases, J lost 1 base, and 15 bases lay in between. The CDR3 covers 15 residues. Looked up from germline, CDR1 is SGHNT and CDR2 is YENEEA. The CDR3 coding sequence is TGTGCCAGCAGCGACCACTCAGGGACATCCTACGAGCAGTACTTC. Amino acids: CASSDHSGTSYEQYF.

V and J are TRBV30 and TRBJ2-5, with TRBD2 matching 16 bases. The CDR3 spans 15 residues. V was pared by 8 bases and J by 9 bases, with 12 bases of the junction left unmatched. Germline-derived CDR1 and CDR2 are GTSNPN and SVGIG (reference sequence). CDR3 loop: CAGARGTSGRASQYF. In DNA, the CDR3 is TGTGCCGGAGCCCGGGGGACTAGCGGGAGGGCCTCCCAGTACTTC.

V usage is TRBV27 and J usage is TRBJ1-1; perhaps TRBD1 as D (5 bases). The germline gives CDR1 MNHEY, CDR2 SMNVEV (reference sequence). Trimming took off 5 bases at V and 12 bases at J, with 19 bases between the two ends. This CDR3 has 13 residues. The CDR3 sequence: CASSPSEGTRSFF. The DNA for the CDR3 is TGTGCCAGCAGTCCCTCGGAGGGGACCCGGTCTTTCTTT.

The chain recombines TRBV28 with TRBJ2-7; 8 nucleotides line up with TRBD1. V was clipped by 1 base and J by 1 base; unmatched bases: 9. This CDR3 region has 17 residues. Germline CDR1 reads MDHEN; CDR2 reads SYDVKM. The CDR3 here is CASSLSGGQGRSYEQYF. DNA of the CDR3: TGTGCCAGCAGTTTATCTGGCGGACAGGGCCGATCCTACGAGCAGTACTTC. The full variable domain, in which reference TRBV28 and TRBJ2-7 provide the parts outside the CDR3, is DVKVTQSSRYLVKRTGEKVFLECVQDMDHENMFWYRQDPGLGLRLIYFSYDVKMKEKGDIPEGYSVSREKKERFSLILESASTNQTSMYLCASSLSGGQGRSYEQYFGPGTRLTVT.

This clone was picked up one time. The V and J genes are TRBV11-3 and TRBJ2-1; 8 bases align to TRBD2. This CDR3 contains 14 residues. V lost 2 bases and J lost 5; bases outside the gene matches: 2. Germline lookup yields CDR1 SGHNT and CDR2 YENEEA. The DNA for the CDR3 is TGTGCCAGCAGCTTAAGCGGGAGCCACAATGAGCAGTTCTTC. This gives the protein CASSLSGSHNEQFF.

The rearrangement joins TRBV27 to TRBJ2-1; TRBD2 agrees at 12 bases. Looked up from germline, CDR1 is MNHEY and CDR2 is SMNVEV (reference sequence). This CDR3 comprises 15 residues. Losses at the gene ends were 9 bases for V and 8 bases for J; bases not matched to a gene: 11. CDR3 sequence: CASLATSGRRHEQFF. The CDR3, as DNA: TGTGCCAGTTTGGCGACTAGCGGGAGACGTCATGAGCAGTTCTTC.

The rearrangement uses TRBV30 and TRBJ2-3; 10 bases fit TRBD2. The junction had 5 bases not matched to a gene; V was cut back by 3 bases and J by 5 bases. The CDR3 sequence is 14 residues long. In germline, CDR1 is GTSNPN, CDR2 SVGIG (reference sequence). The CDR3 reads CAWREGLAVDTQYF. CDR3 coding DNA: TGTGCCTGGAGAGAAGGACTAGCGGTAGATACGCAGTATTTT.

The chain recombines TRBV28 with TRBJ2-7; 10 positions match TRBD1. The ends lost 5 bases at V and 3 bases at J; junction bases unmatched: 4. CDR1 is MDHEN, CDR2 SYDVKM, per germline. The CDR3 runs 14 residues. The CDR3 nucleotides read TGTGCCAGCAGTCCCCGGACAGGGGGCTACGAGCAGTACTTC. Its translation is CASSPRTGGYEQYF.

The rearrangement uses TRBV4-2 and TRBJ2-6; 7 bases line up with TRBD2. The CDR3 has 16 residues. V dropped 1 base and J dropped 3; count of bases not matched to a gene: 3. Germline CDR1 reads LGHNA; CDR2 reads YNFKEQ. The CDR3 nucleotides read TGTGCCAGCAGCCAAGGACTAGCTAGTGGGGCCAACGTCCTGACTTTC. It specifies CASSQGLASGANVLTF.

The gene calls are TRBV24-1 and TRBJ2-3; D gene unclear. The V end lost 4 bases, the J end lost 3 bases, and 10 bases lay between the germline ends. CDR3 length equals 14 residues. Per germline, CDR1 KGHDR and CDR2 SFDVKD. CDR3 in DNA: TGTGCCACCAGTGAGCCCGACTGGACAGATACGCAGTATTTT. Translated, it gives CATSEPDWTDTQYF.